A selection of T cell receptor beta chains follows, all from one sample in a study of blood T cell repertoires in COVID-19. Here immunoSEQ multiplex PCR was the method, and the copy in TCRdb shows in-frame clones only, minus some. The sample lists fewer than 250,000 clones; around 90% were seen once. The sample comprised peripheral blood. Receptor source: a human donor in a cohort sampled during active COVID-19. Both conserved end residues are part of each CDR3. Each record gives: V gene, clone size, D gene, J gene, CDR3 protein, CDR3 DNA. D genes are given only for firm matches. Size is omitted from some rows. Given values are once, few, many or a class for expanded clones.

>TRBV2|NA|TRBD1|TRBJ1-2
CASSENPPGQTTKILTF
TGTGCCAGCAGTGAAAACCCTCCGGGACAGACTACTAAGATTCTCACCTTC
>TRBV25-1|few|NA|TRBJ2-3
CASSEFQGTSRSTDTQYF
TGTGCCAGCAGTGAATTCCAGGGTACGAGCCGCAGCACAGATACGCAGTATTTT
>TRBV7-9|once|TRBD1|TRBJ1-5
CASSPGQGTHSNQPQHF
TGTGCCAGCTCCCCTGGACAGGGGACCCATAGCAATCAGCCCCAGCATTTT
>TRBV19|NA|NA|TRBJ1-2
CASSITNRQENYGYTF
TGTGCCAGTAGTATCACCAACCGACAGGAGAACTATGGCTACACCTTC
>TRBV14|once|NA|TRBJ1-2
CASSQGARGNYGYTF
TGTGCCAGCAGCCAAGGGGCCCGGGGAAACTATGGCTACACCTTC
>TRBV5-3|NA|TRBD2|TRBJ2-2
CARSCGLAGDHTGELFF
TGTGCCAGAAGCTGCGGACTAGCGGGGGACCACACCGGGGAGCTGTTTTTT
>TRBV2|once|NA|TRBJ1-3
CASRNRAASGNTIYF
TGTGCCAGCAGGAACAGGGCTGCCTCTGGAAACACCATATATTTT
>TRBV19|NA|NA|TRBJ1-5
CASSAGPGGNQPQHF
TGTGCCAGTAGTGCCGGACCCGGGGGCAATCAGCCCCAGCATTTT
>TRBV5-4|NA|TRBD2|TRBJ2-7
CASKLAGGPYEQYF
TGTGCCAGCAAACTAGCGGGAGGGCCCTACGAGCAGTACTTC
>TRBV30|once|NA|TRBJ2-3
CAWSVLRGPGDTQYF
TGTGCCTGGAGTGTACTGCGGGGTCCCGGGGATACGCAGTATTTT
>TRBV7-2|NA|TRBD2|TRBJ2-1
CASSWTSGRNEQFF
TGTGCCAGCAGCTGGACTAGCGGGAGGAATGAGCAGTTCTTC
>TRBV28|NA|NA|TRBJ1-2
CASIQGLLYTF
TGTGCCAGCATCCAGGGTTTATTGTACACCTTC
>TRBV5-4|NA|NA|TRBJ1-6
CASSTGSSYNSPLHF
TGTGCCAGCAGTACAGGGAGCTCCTATAATTCACCCCTCCACTTT
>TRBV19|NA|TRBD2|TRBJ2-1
CASSSASGSYNEQFF
TGTGCCAGTAGTTCGGCTAGCGGGTCCTACAATGAGCAGTTCTTC
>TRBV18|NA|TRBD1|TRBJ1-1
CASSRNSGTVNTEAFF
TGTGCCAGCTCTCGTAATTCCGGGACAGTGAACACTGAAGCTTTCTTT
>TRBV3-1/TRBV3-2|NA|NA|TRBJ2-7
CASSQGSSGYEQYF
TGTGCCAGCAGCCAAGGTTCAAGCGGCTACGAGCAGTACTTC
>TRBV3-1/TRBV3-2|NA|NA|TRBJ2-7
CASSQSSYEQYF
TGTGCCAGCAGCCAGAGCTCCTACGAGCAGTACTTC
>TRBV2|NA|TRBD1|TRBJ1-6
CASSERAQGANSPLHF
TGTGCCAGCAGTGAGCGGGCCCAGGGGGCAAATTCACCCCTCCACTTT
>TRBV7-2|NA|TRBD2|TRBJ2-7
CASSFSRGSVRSYEQYF
TGTGCCAGCAGCTTTTCTCGCGGGAGTGTCCGGTCCTACGAGCAGTACTTC
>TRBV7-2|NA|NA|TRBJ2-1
CASSLGPGSYNEQFF
TGTGCCAGCAGCTTAGGTCCAGGCTCCTACAATGAGCAGTTCTTC
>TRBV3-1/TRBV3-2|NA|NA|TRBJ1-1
CASSQGGGITEAFF
TGTGCCAGCAGCCAAGGGGGGGGGATAACTGAAGCTTTCTTT
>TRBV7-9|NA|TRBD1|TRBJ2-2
CASSLGRRDSGELFF
TGTGCCAGCAGCTTAGGACGTAGGGACAGCGGGGAGCTGTTTTTT
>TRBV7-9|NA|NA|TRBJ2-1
CASSLRGGGEQFF
TGTGCCAGCAGCCTAAGGGGCGGGGGCGAGCAGTTCTTC